This TCR beta chain was captured in a study of T cells after yellow fever vaccination. TCRdb fed the 5' RACE reads into MiXCR, producing one record per CDR3 protein. The sample has under 550,000 distinct CDR3 sequences, 20% to 25% seen once. V shed 2 bases, J shed 5 bases, and the junction held 3 bases outside the gene matches. Germline assignment: CDR1 SGHNT and CDR2 YENEEA. This CDR3 contains 14 residues. Study-wide results and limits: One caveat is that FACS-sorted repertoires could contain abundant clonotypes contaminating from the bulk population. Most primary-vaccination clones recurred post-booster (more than 95% CD4, about 87% CD8). A minor fraction of clonotypes spanned both CD4 and CD8 compartments.

This clonotype was counted many times. Its antigen is not identified. The V call is TRBV11-3, the J call TRBJ2-1; 7 bases are a match to TRBD1. Here the sequenced sample was PBMCs, taken about 20 days after the first yellow fever vaccination. The source of this sequence is a man between 18 and 35 years old who received the YFV17D yellow fever vaccine. The CDR3 bases are TGTGCCAGCAGCTTACAGGGGGAAAACAATGAGCAGTTCTTC. As protein: CASSLQGENNEQFF. Supplemented by reference TRBV11-3 and TRBJ2-1, the full variable domain reads EAGVVQSPRYKIIEKKQPVAFWCNPISGHNTLYWYLQNLGQGPELLIRYENEEAVDDSQLPKDRFSAERLKGVDSTLKIQPAELGDSAVYLCASSLQGENNEQFFGPGTRLTVL.